This TCR beta chain was obtained from a study of PD-L1 blockade in urothelial cancer. Background on the study: The analyses of blood took place 3 weeks (second dose) and 6 weeks after treatment start. A median blood sample held around 130,000 T cells and tens of thousands of unique TCRs.

Per the germline V gene, CDR1 is MNHEY and CDR2 is SMNVEV (reference sequence). V lost 4 bases and J 6 bases, leaving 13 bases between the germline ends. CDR3 length equals 14 residues. Whole-study results and caveats: Durable-benefit cases showed more tumor-associated blood clone expansion at 3 weeks.

To note about this clone: The antigen is not known.

Data came from immunoSEQ multiplex PCR; TCRdb stores just in-frame clones and leaves some out. Of roughly 39,000 clones in the sample, about 89% were seen once. This sequence originates from a man between 60 and 75 years old with urothelial cancer. The input for sequencing was PBMCs, taken around atezolizumab (anti-PD-L1) treatment. This chain links TRBV27 with TRBJ2-4; weak D call: TRBD2 (5 bases). Here the CDR3 DNA reads TGTGCCAGCAGTTCGCGAGGGTTGGGAAACATTCAGTACTTC. This translates into CASSSRGLGNIQYF.